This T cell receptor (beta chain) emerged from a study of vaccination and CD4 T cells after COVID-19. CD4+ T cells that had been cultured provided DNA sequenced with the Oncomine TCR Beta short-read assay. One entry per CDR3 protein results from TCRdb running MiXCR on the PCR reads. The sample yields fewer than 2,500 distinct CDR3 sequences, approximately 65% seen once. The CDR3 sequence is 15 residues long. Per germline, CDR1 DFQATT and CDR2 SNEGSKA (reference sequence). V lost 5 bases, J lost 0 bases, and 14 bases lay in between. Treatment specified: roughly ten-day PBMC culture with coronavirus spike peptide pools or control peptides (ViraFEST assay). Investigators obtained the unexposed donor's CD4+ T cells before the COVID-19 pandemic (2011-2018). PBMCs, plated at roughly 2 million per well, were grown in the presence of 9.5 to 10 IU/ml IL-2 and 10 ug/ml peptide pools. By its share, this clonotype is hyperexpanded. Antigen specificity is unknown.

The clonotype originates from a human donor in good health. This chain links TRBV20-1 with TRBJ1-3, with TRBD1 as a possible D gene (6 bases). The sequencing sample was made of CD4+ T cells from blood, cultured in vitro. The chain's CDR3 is CSAPGGASSGNTIYF. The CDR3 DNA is TGCAGTGCTCCGGGGGGGGCCAGCTCTGGAAACACCATATATTTT.